The text below deals with one T cell receptor (beta chain). Germline V gene data show CDR1 as SGHNT and CDR2 as YENEEA. The CDR3 consists of 15 residues. V gave up 5 bases and J gave up 2 bases; unmatched junction bases: 6. Source study methods: Quantification of nucleated cells was approximated via reference gene primer amplification. The data were produced by immunoSEQ multiplex PCR, yet TCRdb's version contains in-frame clones alone and is incomplete. Clone size and the V and J calls come from that table; the DNA yielded D and trimming. Of 250,000 to 350,000 clones in the sample, approximately 84% were seen once. This entry comes from a study of blood T cell repertoires in COVID-19. Study details: Nucleic acid was either cDNA or gDNA, and it came from T cells, B-cell-depleted T cells, or PBMCs.

Followed longitudinally, the Seattle patients had been enrolled during active infection. The source is a human donor with COVID-19, enrolled during active disease. The donor label of this sample is uncertain. The V call is TRBV11-3, the J call TRBJ2-5, with TRBD2 matching over 9 bases. The sample taken for sequencing was peripheral blood. Written as DNA, the CDR3 is TGTGCCAGCAGCCAAGGACTAGCGAGACAAGAGACCCAGTACTTC. This translates into CASSQGLARQETQYF.